This T cell receptor beta chain was captured in a study of blood T cell repertoires in COVID-19. Study as a whole: The United States, Italy and Spain provided the acute and convalescent COVID-19 samples.

The method was immunoSEQ multiplex PCR; TCRdb's version includes in-frame clones alone and lacks a portion of them. The sample lists about 95,000 clones, approximately 87% occurring once. The CDR3 covers 15 residues. The germline V and J ends were trimmed by 2 bases and 4 bases, with 13 bases remaining between them. The germline CDR1 and CDR2 sequences are SGHRS and YFSETQ. This sequence originates from a human donor in a cohort sampled during active COVID-19. The sequencing input was peripheral blood. The genes are TRBV5-1 and TRBJ1-5; no firm D call. The CDR3 region has the DNA TGCGCCAGCAGCTTTTTGCCGGGATCGAATCAGCCCCAGCATTTT. Translated, it gives CASSFLPGSNQPQHF.